Below, one T cell receptor beta chain is given with its context. The data are from a study of blood T cell repertoires in COVID-19. Germline CDR1 reads SGHTS; CDR2 reads YDEGEE. The CDR3 sequence is 16 residues long. The V segment lost 4 bases and the J segment 2 bases; nucleotides outside the gene matches: 9. Original methodology: It was from reference gene primer amplification that nucleated cell counts were estimated. Libraries were prepared by immunoSEQ multiplex PCR; TCRdb keeps only in-frame clonotypes and omits some of them. For V, J and clone size, that table is used; D and trimming come from the DNA. Among approximately 210,000 clones listed, more than 75% were seen once. Seattle participants joined during active infection and were tracked over time.

The rearrangement links TRBV5-8 to TRBJ1-1, with TRBD1 identical over 9 bases. Specimen: peripheral blood. This clonotype was sampled from a man in his forties or fifties with COVID-19, enrolled during active disease. CDR3 residues: CASSIGTGNINTEAFF. The CDR3 DNA is TGTGCCAGCAGCATTGGGACAGGGAATATTAACACTGAAGCTTTCTTT.